Presented here are 3 T cell receptor beta chains from one specimen sequenced in a study of T-cell reconstitution after alpha-beta-depleted transplantation in children. Construction of the TCRbeta library involved unique molecular identifiers. TCRdb ran MiXCR on the PCR reads and lists one entry per CDR3 protein. The repertoire holds about 610,000 distinct CDR3 sequences, about 10% seen once, with less than 5% in the top ten. This specimen consisted of PBMCs from the stem cell graft donor, obtained from the stem cell graft. These receptors were collected from a human donor who donated a stem cell graft to a child with acute myeloid leukemia.

V and J are TRBV29-1 and TRBJ2-1; 9 bases line up with TRBD1. J lost 0 bases, V lost 7 bases, and 4 bases had no gene match. Germline V lookup: CDR1 SQVTM, CDR2 ANQGSEA. There are 14 residues in the CDR3. CDR3 sequence reads: CSELGQGSYNEQFF. The CDR3 DNA follows: TGCAGCGAGCTGGGACAGGGCTCCTACAATGAGCAGTTCTTC.

This clonotype was found once. V usage is TRBV28 and J usage is TRBJ2-3; 8 bases map to TRBD2. V was clipped by 7 bases and J by 10 bases; unmatched bases: 4. Germline V gene data show CDR1 as MDHEN and CDR2 as SYDVKM. The CDR3 is 11 residues long. CDR3 in DNA: TGTGCCAGCACGGGAGGGTTGGCGCAGTATTTT. Encoded protein: CASTGGLAQYF.

V and J are TRBV2 and TRBJ2-7, with a weak D call TRBD2 (6 bases). CDR1 SNHLY and CDR2 FYNNEI come from the germline V gene. V lost 10 bases, J lost 1 base, and 17 bases lay in between. The length of the CDR3 is 14 residues. The CDR3 DNA is TGTGCCACAGTGCGGGAAGAGGGTTCCTACGAGCAGTACTTC. Amino acid sequence: CATVREEGSYEQYF.